This T cell receptor (beta chain) was retrieved from a study of spatial heterogeneity in lung cancer. In the study overall: In the raw reads, each unique TCR and UMI combination was present more than ten times on average. Overall study results and limits: Whereas they appeared in blood less at follow-up, ubiquitous expanded tumor TCRs appeared there more at resection.

Germline lookup yields CDR1 SSHAT and CDR2 FNYEAQ (reference sequence). The CDR3 is 13 amino acids. This clonotype was recorded many times. Its target is unknown. One junction end disagrees with the germline gene, perhaps due to a read error. Time point: sample taken at primary tumor resection. Sequencing of whole RNA from tumor, nontumor lung or frozen PBMC involved no sorting. There were some 76 donors, all of them untreated patients with early-stage non-small cell lung cancer. MiXCR was run by TCRdb on the 5' RACE reads, yielding one entry per CDR3 protein. The sample comprises 50,000 or so distinct CDR3 sequences, around 7.6% of which are singletons, and about 12% rests with the top ten.

The rearrangement joins TRBV7-7 to TRBJ2-5, with 7 bases lining up with TRBD1. Sequenced here: PBMCs, sampled at surgery. The source of this sequence is a female donor with early-stage non-small cell lung cancer. The CDR3 coding sequence is TGTGCTAGCAGCTCAGACAGGGAAGAGACCCAGTACTTC. Amino acids: CASSSDREETQYF.